This passage covers 4 T cell receptor beta chains from one sample sequenced in a study of T cells in Graves' hyperthyroidism and ophthalmopathy. What was amplified from RNA transcripts were TCR beta CDR3 regions. First-round RT-PCR with HTBI primers amplified the TCR CDR3 region. TCRdb re-analysed the multiplex PCR reads in MiXCR, keeping a single row per CDR3 protein. The top ten clones hold about 7% of a sample with around 600,000 distinct CDR3 sequences, around 14% of them seen once. Sequencing was carried out using blood. The receptor set was obtained from a woman aged 25-40 years with Graves' hyperthyroidism.

There are many counts of this clonotype. V is TRBV30 and J is TRBJ2-1; 7 bases line up with TRBD2. The CDR3 loop spans 16 amino acids. The J segment lost 7 bases and the V segment lost 3 bases, leaving 15 bases of the junction unmatched. Germline values: CDR1 GTSNPN, CDR2 SVGIG (reference sequence). CDR3 bases: TGTGCCTGGAGCAACTTAAAGGGGAGGGCCTGGAATGAGCAGTTCTTC. Amino acids: CAWSNLKGRAWNEQFF.

This clonotype showed up many times. V is TRBV12-3 or TRBV12-4 and J is TRBJ2-1; D is perhaps TRBD1 (7 bases). V shed 4 bases and J shed 4 bases, with 14 bases lying between them. The CDR3 loop spans 15 amino acids. CDR3 in DNA: TGTGCCAGCAGTTCGTACAGGGGAGGATACAATGAGCAGTTCTTC. This sequence encodes CASSSYRGGYNEQFF.

A few counts support this clonotype. The chain employs TRBV7-9 and TRBJ2-2; 12 positions match TRBD2. Per germline, CDR1 SEHNR and CDR2 FQNEAQ (reference sequence). CDR3 length: 20 amino acids. V shed 5 bases and J 2 bases; nucleotides not matched to a gene: 15. CDR3 DNA: TGTGCCAGCAGCCACGAAGGTCCTAGCGGGAGGGCGATAAACACCGGGGAGCTGTTTTTT. Residues: CASSHEGPSGRAINTGELFF.

The chain joins TRBV7-3 to TRBJ2-4, with D perhaps given as TRBD1 or TRBD2 (6 bases each). Germline-derived CDR1 and CDR2 are SGHTA and FQGTGA. Trimming pared 3 bases from V and 7 bases from J, leaving 13 bases between. This CDR3 region has 14 residues. CDR3 bases: TGTGCCAGCAGCTTTGGGGGGCGCAGGAACATTCAGTACTTC. Translated: CASSFGGRRNIQYF.